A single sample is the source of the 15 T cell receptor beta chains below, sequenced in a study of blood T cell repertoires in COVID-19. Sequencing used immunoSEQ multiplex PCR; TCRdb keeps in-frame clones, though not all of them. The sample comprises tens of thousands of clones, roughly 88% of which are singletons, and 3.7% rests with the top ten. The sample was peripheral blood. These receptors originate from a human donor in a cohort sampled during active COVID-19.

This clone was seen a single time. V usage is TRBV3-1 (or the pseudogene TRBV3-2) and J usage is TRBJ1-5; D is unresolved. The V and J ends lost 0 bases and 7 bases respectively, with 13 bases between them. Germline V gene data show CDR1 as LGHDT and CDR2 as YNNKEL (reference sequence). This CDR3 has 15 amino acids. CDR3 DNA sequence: TGTGCCAGCAGCCAAGATTTATCGGGATCCCAGCCCCAGCATTTT. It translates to CASSQDLSGSQPQHF.

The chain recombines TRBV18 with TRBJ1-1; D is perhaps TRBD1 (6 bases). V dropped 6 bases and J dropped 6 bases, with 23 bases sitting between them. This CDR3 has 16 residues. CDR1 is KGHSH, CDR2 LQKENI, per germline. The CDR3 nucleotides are TGTGCCAGCTCGGAGAGGGATACCCCGGGGGGCGCTGAAGCTTTCTTT. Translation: CASSERDTPGGAEAFF.

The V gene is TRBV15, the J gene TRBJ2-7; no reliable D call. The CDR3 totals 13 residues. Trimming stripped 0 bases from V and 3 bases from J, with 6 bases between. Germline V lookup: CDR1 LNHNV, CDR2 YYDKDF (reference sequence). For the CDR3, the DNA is TGTGCCACCAGCAGAGATCTAGGCTACGAGCAGTACTTC. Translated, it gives CATSRDLGYEQYF.

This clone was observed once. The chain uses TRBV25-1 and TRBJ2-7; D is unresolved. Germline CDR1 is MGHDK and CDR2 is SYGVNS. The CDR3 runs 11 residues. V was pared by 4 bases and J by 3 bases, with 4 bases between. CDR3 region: CASSAGYEQYF. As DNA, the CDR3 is TGTGCCAGCAGTGCGGGCTACGAGCAGTACTTC.

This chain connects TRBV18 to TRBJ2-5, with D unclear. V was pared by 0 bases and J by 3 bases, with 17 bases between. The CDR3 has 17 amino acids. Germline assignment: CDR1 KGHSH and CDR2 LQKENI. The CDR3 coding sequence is TGTGCCAGCTCACCACCCGCTCCGAGCGAGACCGAAGAGACCCAGTACTTC. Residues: CASSPPAPSETEETQYF.

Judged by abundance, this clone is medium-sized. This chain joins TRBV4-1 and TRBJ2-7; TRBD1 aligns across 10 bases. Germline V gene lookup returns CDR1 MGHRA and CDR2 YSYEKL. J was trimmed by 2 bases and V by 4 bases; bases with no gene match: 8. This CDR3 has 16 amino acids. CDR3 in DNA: TGCGCCAGCAGCCTAATACCGGGACAGGGGACCTACGAGCAGTACTTC. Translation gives CASSLIPGQGTYEQYF.

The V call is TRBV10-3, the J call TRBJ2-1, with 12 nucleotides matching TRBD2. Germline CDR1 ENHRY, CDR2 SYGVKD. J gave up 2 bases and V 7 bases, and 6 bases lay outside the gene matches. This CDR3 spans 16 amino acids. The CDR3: CAIKTSGSSPYNEQFF. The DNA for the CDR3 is TGTGCCATCAAGACTAGCGGGAGTTCCCCCTACAATGAGCAGTTCTTC.

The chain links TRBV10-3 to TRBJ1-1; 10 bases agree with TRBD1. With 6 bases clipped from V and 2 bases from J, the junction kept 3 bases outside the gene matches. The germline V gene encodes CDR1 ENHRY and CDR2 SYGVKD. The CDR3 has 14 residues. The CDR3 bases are TGTGCCATCAGATCGACAGGGGGCAACACTGAAGCTTTCTTT. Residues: CAIRSTGGNTEAFF.

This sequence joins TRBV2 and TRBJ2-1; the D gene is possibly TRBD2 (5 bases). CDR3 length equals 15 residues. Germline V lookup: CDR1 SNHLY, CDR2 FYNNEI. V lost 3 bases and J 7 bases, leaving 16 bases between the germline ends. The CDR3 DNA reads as TGTGCCAGCAGTGAGAATCGAGGTCGACTAAATGAGCAGTTCTTC. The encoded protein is CASSENRGRLNEQFF.

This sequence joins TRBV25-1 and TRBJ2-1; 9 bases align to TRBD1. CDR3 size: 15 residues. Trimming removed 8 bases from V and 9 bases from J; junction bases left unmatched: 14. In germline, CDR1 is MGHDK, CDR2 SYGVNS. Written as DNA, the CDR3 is TGTGCCAGCGAATCCGGGACAGGGATTTTTAGTGAGCAGTTCTTC. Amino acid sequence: CASESGTGIFSEQFF.

In nucleotides, the CDR3 is TGCAGTGCTAGTGACCTATTGGACAGGGTCACCGGGGAGCTGTTTTTT. This encodes CSASDLLDRVTGELFF. V gene TRBV20-1 combines with J gene TRBJ2-2; 8 nucleotides align to TRBD1. V was pared by 3 bases and J by 4 bases, with 10 bases of the junction left unmatched. Germline V gives CDR1 DFQATT, CDR2 SNEGSKA (reference sequence). The CDR3 runs to 16 residues.

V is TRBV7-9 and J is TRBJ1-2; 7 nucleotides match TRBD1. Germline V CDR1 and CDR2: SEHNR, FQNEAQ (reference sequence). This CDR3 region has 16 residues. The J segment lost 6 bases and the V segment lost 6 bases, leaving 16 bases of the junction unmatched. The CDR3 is CASRGIRKQGIDGYTF. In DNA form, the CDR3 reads TGTGCCAGCAGGGGCATAAGGAAACAGGGGATTGATGGCTACACCTTC.

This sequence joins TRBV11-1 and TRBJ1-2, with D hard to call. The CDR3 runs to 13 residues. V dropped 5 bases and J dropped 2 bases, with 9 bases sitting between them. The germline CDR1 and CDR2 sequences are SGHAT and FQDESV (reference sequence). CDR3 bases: TGTGCCAGCAGCCCCGACTTAAACTATGGCTACACCTTC. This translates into CASSPDLNYGYTF.

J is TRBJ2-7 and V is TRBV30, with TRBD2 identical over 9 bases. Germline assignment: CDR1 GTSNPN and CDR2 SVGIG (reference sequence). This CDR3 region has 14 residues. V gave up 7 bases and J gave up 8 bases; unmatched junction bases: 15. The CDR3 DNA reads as TGTGCCTTACGGGGCGGGGGGGCCGGTAGCAAGCAGTACTTC. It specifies CALRGGGAGSKQYF.

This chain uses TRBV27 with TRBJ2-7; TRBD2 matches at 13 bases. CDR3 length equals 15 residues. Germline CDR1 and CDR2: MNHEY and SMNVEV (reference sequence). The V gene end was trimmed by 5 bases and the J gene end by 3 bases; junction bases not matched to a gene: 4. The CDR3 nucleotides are TGTGCCAGCAGTCCCCGGACTAGCGGGAGCTACGAGCAGTACTTC. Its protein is CASSPRTSGSYEQYF.